The sequence of this TCR beta chain was determined in a study of cytomegalovirus exposure and HLA in healthy donors. The study, taken as a whole, reports: CMV antigen specificity was confirmed in vitro for a few CMV-associated chains.

The assay was immunoSEQ multiplex PCR, and TCRdb's table has in-frame clones only and misses some. The data show 130,000 or so clones, around 90% seen once. Notes on this clone: Its target is not known.

The clonotype was recovered from a woman in her 30s in good health and CMV-seropositive. The sample was PBMCs.

As DNA, the CDR3 is TGTGCCAGCAGGAAGCGGGAGGGTTTTAACTACGAGCAGTACTTC. Amino acids: CASRKREGFNYEQYF. This rearrangement joins TRBV2 to TRBJ2-7, with 10 bases matching TRBD2. In germline, CDR1 is SNHLY, CDR2 FYNNEI. The CDR3 sequence is 15 residues long. J gave up 3 bases and V 6 bases, and 8 bases lay outside the gene matches.